The TCR beta chain under discussion was sequenced for a study of spatial heterogeneity in lung cancer (dated by TCRdb to the late 2010s). Context from the whole study: Donors were approximately 72 patients with early-stage, untreated non-small cell lung cancer from the lung TRACERx cohort. Follow-up PBMC samples were sequenced whenever available, and the median time to follow-up was around two years after resection. Beta-chain transcripts were consistently detected in greater numbers than alpha-chain transcripts, which likely reflected higher beta-chain transcript abundance. In the raw uncorrected reads, each unique combination of TCR and UMI appeared on average more than ten times. The study quantitatively compared TCR alpha and beta repertoires across multiple tumor regions, matched nontumor lung and blood in non-small cell lung cancer. Nonsynonymous mutation counts, determined by whole-exome sequencing of tumor tissue, were related to features of the TCR repertoire. Both alpha and beta chains were TCR-sequenced in samples taken at surgery, namely 220 tumor regions, roughly 64 matched nontumor lung samples and approximately 51 PBMC samples. Overall results and qualifications from the work: Comparisons of baseline and follow-up blood repertoires included only 14 patients. Ubiquitous expanded tumor TCRs showed up in blood more often at tumor resection than at routine follow-up. Additional single-cell paired TCR alpha and beta sequencing was considered necessary to confirm, at a functional level, the hypothesis that regional TCRs recognize regional mutations.

This clonotype was seen repeatedly, ten times or more. The antigen it binds to is not known. Qualities for individual bases were not recorded, and no much larger clone is one base off. From its cysteine to its phenylalanine, the CDR3 spans 15 amino acids. CDR3 DNA is the only sequence kept; it has 45 bases, read in frame from the first base. Via the germline V gene, CDR1 is SNHLY and CDR2 FYNNEI. Trimmed from V: 5 bases; trimmed from J: 4 bases; junction bases lacking a gene match: 8. The time point label, read with the paper, signifies: blood at routine non-recurrence follow-up after resection. Without any cell sorting, TCR sequencing was performed on whole RNA extracted either from tumor and nontumor lung tissue or from cryopreserved PBMC samples. Patients were selected for TCR sequencing only if sufficient RNA was available from at least two tumor regions. Libraries were constructed by 5' RACE. The listed sequencing device is NextSeq 500. The TCR library protocol attached a unique molecular identifier to each TCR cDNA molecule to allow correction of PCR and sequencing errors. The authors processed their data as follows. TCR identification, UMI-based error correction and CDR3 extraction were performed with Decombinator tools. Expanded TCRs were defined as those above a frequency of 2 per 1,000, corresponding to the top 1% of the tumor frequency distribution. Rényi diversity was computed with the R vegan package after subsampling each repertoire 100 times to 5,000 TCRs. CDR3 similarity networks were constructed using string-kernel similarity of amino acid triplets, with links drawn between CDR3s whose pairwise similarity was above 0.82. TCRdb reran the public reads through fastp at Q25 and MiXCR, keeping productive beta chains. Entries that share a CDR3 protein sequence are merged under the most common genes and DNA. The V and J calls reflect TCRdb's pipeline rather than the authors' work. This sample gives about 87,000 distinct CDR3 sequences in total; just under 20% of them show up just once. Less than 25% of the sample lies in the top ten.

The receptor chain draws on TRBV2 and TRBJ2-1; 7 central bases correspond to TRBD1. The source was PBMCs, collected at follow-up. This TCR was recovered from a male donor with early-stage non-small cell lung cancer. The CDR3 reads as follows: CASSLDRPSYNEQFF. At the DNA level, the sequence is TGTGCCAGCAGTTTGGACAGGCCGAGTTACAATGAGCAGTTCTTC.